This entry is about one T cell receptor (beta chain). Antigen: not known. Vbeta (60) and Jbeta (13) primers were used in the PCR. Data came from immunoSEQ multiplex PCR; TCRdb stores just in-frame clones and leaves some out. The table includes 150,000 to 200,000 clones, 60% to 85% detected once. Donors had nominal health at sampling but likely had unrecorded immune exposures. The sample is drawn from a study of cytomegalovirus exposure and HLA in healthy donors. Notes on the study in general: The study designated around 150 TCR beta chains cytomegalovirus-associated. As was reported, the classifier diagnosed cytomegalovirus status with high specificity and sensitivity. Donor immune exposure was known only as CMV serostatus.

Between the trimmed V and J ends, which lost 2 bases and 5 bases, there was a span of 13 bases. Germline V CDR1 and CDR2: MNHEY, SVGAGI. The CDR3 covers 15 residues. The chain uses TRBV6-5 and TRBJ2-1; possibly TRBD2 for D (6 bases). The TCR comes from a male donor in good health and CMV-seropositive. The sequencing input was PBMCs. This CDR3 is CASSYVAGPNNEQFF. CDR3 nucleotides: TGTGCCAGCAGTTACGTCGCGGGGCCCAACAATGAGCAGTTCTTC.